Listed below are T cell receptor beta chains from one sample, sequenced in a study of T cell responses to AZD1222 COVID-19 vaccine. Clones were sequenced by immunoSEQ multiplex PCR, and TCRdb holds only the in-frame ones, with some missing. This sample has around 130,000 clones, with 85% to 90% found just once. Here the sequenced sample was peripheral blood, taken 28 days after the second AZD1222 dose. The receptors stem from an adult who received the AZD1222 COVID-19 vaccine. CDR3s include the opening cysteine and the closing phenylalanine or tryptophan. Fields, in order: V gene, J gene, clone size, D gene, CDR3 protein, CDR3 DNA. D genes are given only for firm matches. Expanded clones are given a class, and other clones once, few, many or no size at all.

TRBV5-1	TRBJ1-1	NA	NA	CASSWIGNTEAFF	TGCGCCAGCAGCTGGATCGGGAACACTGAAGCTTTCTTT
TRBV11-2	TRBJ2-7	NA	TRBD1	CASSQGAGKFFNEQYF	TGTGCCAGCAGCCAGGGGGCAGGGAAATTTTTCAACGAGCAGTACTTC
TRBV3-1/TRBV3-2	TRBJ1-4	NA	NA	CASSPTGDEKLFF	TGTGCCAGCAGCCCGACAGGTGATGAAAAACTGTTTTTT
TRBV7-8	TRBJ1-1	NA	NA	CASSSNTEAFF	TGTGCCAGCAGCTCAAACACTGAAGCTTTCTTT
TRBV19	TRBJ2-5	NA	NA	CASSRKQETQYF	TGTGCCAGTAGTAGGAAACAAGAGACCCAGTACTTC
TRBV6-6	TRBJ2-5	once	NA	CASRTEYQETQYF	TGTGCCAGCAGGACAGAATACCAAGAGACCCAGTACTTC
TRBV2	TRBJ1-2	NA	NA	CASMDPRGSRYGYTF	TGTGCCAGCATGGACCCCAGGGGATCCCGCTATGGCTACACCTTC
TRBV5-6	TRBJ2-5	NA	NA	CASSLPGGPRGETQYF	TGTGCCAGCAGCTTGCCGGGCGGGCCGAGGGGGGAGACCCAGTACTTC
TRBV5-8	TRBJ2-7	NA	TRBD1	CASSFPGRLNRGYEQYF	TGTGCCAGCAGCTTCCCGGGACGCCTAAACAGGGGCTACGAGCAGTACTTC
TRBV7-2	TRBJ2-1	NA	NA	CASSSYLGNEQFF	TGTGCCAGCAGCTCCTACCTTGGGAATGAGCAGTTCTTC